Presented here are 13 T cell receptor beta chains from one specimen sequenced in a study of blood T cell repertoires in COVID-19. Assay: immunoSEQ multiplex PCR; the TCRdb copy retains only in-frame clones and omits some. The table has fewer than 200,000 clones, roughly 90% seen once. The sequenced material came from PBMCs or T cells enriched from blood (not recorded which). These receptors all stem from a human donor with acute COVID-19. The donor label of this sample is uncertain.

This chain connects TRBV7-2 to TRBJ1-3; 8 nucleotides match TRBD1. The CDR3 extends over 16 amino acids. Unmatched junction bases numbered 6, after V lost 2 bases and J lost 3 bases. Germline CDR1 is SGHTA and CDR2 is FQGNSA. DNA of the CDR3: TGTGCCAGCAGCTTAAGGGGACAGGCAATTGGAAACACCATATATTTT. Its translation: CASSLRGQAIGNTIYF. Variable domain in full (rest from reference TRBV7-2 and TRBJ1-3): GAGVSQSPSNKVTEKGKDVELRCDPISGHTALYWYRQSLGQGLEFLIYFQGNSAPDKSGLPSDRFSAERTGGSVSTLTIQRTQQEDSAVYLCASSLRGQAIGNTIYFGEGSWLTVV.

V usage is TRBV19 and J usage is TRBJ1-1, with unresolved D. Trimming removed 3 bases at V and 1 base at J, with 6 bases between. Germline V gene data show CDR1 as LNHDA and CDR2 as SQIVND (reference sequence). The CDR3 spans 13 residues. The CDR3 region has the DNA TGTGCCAGTAGTATCGCGCGGAACACTGAAGCTTTCTTT. It encodes CASSIARNTEAFF.

The DNA for the CDR3 is TGTGCCAGCAGCCCATCGGGGAAGAGCGAGCAGTACTTC. Its translation is CASSPSGKSEQYF. The V call is TRBV7-3, the J call TRBJ2-7; tentatively, D is TRBD2 (5 bases). V was pared by 5 bases and J by 6 bases, with 14 bases between. The V gene's germline CDR1 is SGHTA and CDR2 FQGTGA. The CDR3 totals 13 residues.

The V call is TRBV12-3 or TRBV12-4, the J call TRBJ1-4; possibly TRBD1 for D (5 bases). V was trimmed by 7 bases and J by 6 bases, leaving 12 bases between them. This CDR3 is 13 amino acids long. CDR3 loop: CASTWGGDEKLFF. The CDR3, as DNA: TGTGCCAGCACCTGGGGAGGGGATGAAAAACTGTTTTTT.

The V and J genes are TRBV3-1 (or the pseudogene TRBV3-2) and TRBJ1-5, with D maybe TRBD1 (5 bases). The CDR3 length is 13 residues. CDR1 LGHDT and CDR2 YNNKEL come from the germline V gene (reference sequence). Trimming took off 0 bases at V and 7 bases at J, with 7 bases between the two ends. Written as DNA, the CDR3 is TGTGCCAGCAGCCAAGAACGGGGGCAGCCCCAGCATTTT. Amino acids: CASSQERGQPQHF.

CDR3 sequence: CASSPPGVSGNTIYF. CDR3 coding DNA: TGTGCCAGCTCTCCCCCGGGGGTCTCTGGAAACACCATATATTTT. This chain links TRBV18 with TRBJ1-3; D might be TRBD1 (5 bases). The CDR3 length is 15 residues. Trimming stripped 6 bases from V and 0 bases from J, with 12 bases between. Germline V CDR1 and CDR2: KGHSH, LQKENI.

This chain connects TRBV5-1 to TRBJ2-3; D not resolved. Germline lookup yields CDR1 SGHRS and CDR2 YFSETQ. Deletions cut 1 base from V and 0 bases from J, with 9 bases between. CDR3 length equals 15 residues. The CDR3: CASSLTGTSTDTQYF. In DNA form, the CDR3 reads TGCGCCAGCAGCTTGACGGGTACTAGCACAGATACGCAGTATTTT.

The rearrangement joins TRBV11-3 to TRBJ2-3; 7 bases map to TRBD2. Germline CDR1 is SGHNT and CDR2 is YENEEA. The CDR3 runs to 18 residues. V was pared by 1 base and J by 2 bases, with 12 bases of the junction left unmatched. In DNA form, the CDR3 reads TGTGCCAGCAGCTTAGCCACGGGGGGAGGCCGGGTCACAGATACGCAGTATTTT. Translated, it gives CASSLATGGGRVTDTQYF.

V and J are TRBV19 and TRBJ1-1; the D gene is possibly TRBD1 (6 bases). Germline CDR1 is LNHDA and CDR2 is SQIVND (reference sequence). The CDR3 loop spans 16 amino acids. V was shortened by 10 bases and J by 1 base, with 22 bases between the two germline ends. The CDR3 nucleotides are TGTGCCACCCGCCCTCGAGGGGGAGTGGGGAACACTGAAGCTTTCTTT. Protein: CATRPRGGVGNTEAFF.

The V gene is TRBV19, the J gene TRBJ2-1, with D maybe TRBD1 (6 bases). With 7 bases removed from V and 3 bases from J, the gap between germline ends came to 13 bases. This CDR3 has 14 amino acids. In germline, CDR1 is LNHDA, CDR2 SQIVND (reference sequence). CDR3: CASTYRVGYNEQFF. In nucleotides, the CDR3 is TGTGCCAGTACCTACAGGGTGGGCTACAATGAGCAGTTCTTC. The entire variable domain, with the rest obtained from reference TRBV19 and TRBJ2-1, is as follows: DGGITQSPKYLFRKEGQNVTLSCEQNLNHDAMYWYRQDPGQGLRLIYYSQIVNDFQKGDIAEGYSVSREKKESFPLTVTSAQKNPTAFYLCASTYRVGYNEQFFGPGTRLTVL.

This chain connects TRBV9 to TRBJ2-5, with 9 bases fitting TRBD2. The germline CDR1 and CDR2 sequences are SGDLS and YYNGEE. V was clipped by 0 bases and J by 1 base; unmatched bases: 4. The CDR3 totals 16 residues. CDR3 protein: CASSVATSGTQETQYF. CDR3 DNA: TGTGCCAGCAGCGTAGCGACTAGCGGTACCCAAGAGACCCAGTACTTC. Full variable domain (missing parts from reference TRBV9 and TRBJ2-5): DSGVTQTPKHLITATGQRVTLRCSPRSGDLSVYWYQQSLDQGLQFLIQYYNGEERAKGNILERFSAQQFPDLHSELNLSSLELGDSALYFCASSVATSGTQETQYFGPGTRLLVL.

This chain uses TRBV21-1 with TRBJ1-2; the table's D gene call, TRBD1, was not cross checked with the DNA. TRBV21-1 is listed as a pseudogene. This CDR3 has 18 amino acids. DNA for the CDR3: TGTGCCAGCAGCAAAGGTAAGGTGGGATTGAACAGGGGTCAAGGCTACACCTTC. Amino acids: CASSKGKVGLNRGQGYTF.

The J gene is TRBJ2-3, the V gene TRBV5-5, with D tentatively TRBD2 (6 bases). CDR3 size: 14 residues. The germline V gene encodes CDR1 SGHKS and CDR2 YYEKEE (reference sequence). V lost 4 bases and J lost 2, with 11 bases in between. The CDR3 DNA reads TGTGCCAGCAGCATAGGGACTGTCACAGATACGCAGTATTTT. Translated, it gives CASSIGTVTDTQYF.